The source of this TCR beta chain is a study of Ad26.COV2.S vaccination and SARS-CoV-2 variants listed by TCRdb under 2021. Background on the whole study: Donors in the vaccine arm were drawn from COV1001, a multicentre, randomized, double-blind, placebo-controlled phase I-IIa trial testing Ad26.COV2.S in healthy adults. Dosing of Ad26.COV2.S was intramuscular, at either 5x10^10 or 1x10^11 viral particles, delivered as one shot or as two shots spaced 56 days apart. The specificity and breadth of SARS-CoV-2-reactive T cell receptors after Ad26.COV2.S vaccination were assessed by TCRbeta repertoire sequencing. A total of approximately 32 samples were included in the TCR-sequenced set, comprising around 19 Ad26.COV2.S vaccine recipients, 5 placebo recipients and 8 SARS-CoV-2 convalescent individuals. Participants in the trial were split at random into five groups of five each, receiving low-dose or high-dose Ad26.COV2.S once or twice, or else placebo on both occasions. Blinding of investigators to trial group allocation was maintained during experiments and outcome assessment. Broad study findings and their caveats: Comparable non-spike TCR breadth was observed between vaccine and placebo recipients, consistent with only spike being contained in the vaccine. After vaccination, spike-specific CD8+ and CD4+ T cell responses were reported to show substantial breadth. Higher spike-specific TCR breadth was observed in Ad26.COV2.S recipients than in placebo recipients (P = 0.0014). The study lacked the statistical power to compare responses across vaccine doses or regimens. It was noted by the authors that total T cell responses may have been underestimated by the TCR breadth and depth analyses.

Note on this clone: Its recognized antigen is unknown. No base-level quality is on record; no much larger clone is a single base apart.

The junction carries 16 bases between V and J, which are trimmed by 3 bases and 8 bases respectively. The CDR3 starts with the cysteine, ends with the phenylalanine, and has 14 residues. Just the 42-base CDR3 DNA is kept, in frame starting at base 1. The germline V gene (reference sequence) sets CDR1 to LNHDA and CDR2 to SQIVND. The immunoSEQ Assay was used to sequence TCRbeta CDR3 regions. After extraction, genomic DNA underwent amplification by bias-controlled multiplex PCR, followed by high-throughput sequencing. Concerning the study's data processing: Collapsing and filtering of sequences were performed to quantify the absolute abundance of each unique TCRbeta CDR3 region. Usable DNA was measured by amplifying reference genes present in all nucleated cells, and TCRbeta template counts were normalized to that usable DNA to estimate T cell fraction. Repertoire TCRs were annotated as SARS-CoV-2-specific when V gene, CDR3 amino acid sequence and J gene were exactly matched to a known reactive TCR set. The reference SARS-CoV-2 TCR set was obtained from MIRA and was filtered for enrichment in COVID-19-positive ImmuneCODE repertoires, whereby public or cross-reactive TCRs were removed. Using the MIRA antigens, annotated TCRs were further analysed by specific ORF or by position within an ORF. Depth was the summed frequency of annotated unique rearrangements, while breadth was defined as annotated unique rearrangements over total unique productive rearrangements. Two-sided Wilcoxon rank-sum tests were applied when comparing TCR breadth between groups. This is the immuneACCESS table as TCRdb keeps it, with only in-frame sequences that have V and J called. A part of the clones is gone; compared with another copy, unresolved V genes explain less than half, and the rest is unexplained. The D gene and trimming were derived from the DNA, and the V and J assignments and clone size from that table. This sample gives about 350,000 clones in total; 75% to 90% of them show up just once. The ten largest clones capture around 11% of the sample.

This specimen's treatment or condition label, per the study, means: roughly 18 received Ad26.COV2.S at low or high dose, single or two shots; 5 received placebo; per-sample allocation not given. For vaccine and placebo recipients, the sequenced repertoires came from samples collected on day 63 after the first injection. In Cohort 1b, 20 to 25 adults aged 18-55 years were enrolled at a single site in Boston, USA, between 29 July and 7 August 2020. Ad26.COV2.S was a replication-incompetent adenovirus type 26 vector that expressed a prefusion-stabilized SARS-CoV-2 spike protein derived from the original Wuhan strain.

This specimen was peripheral blood, taken in a trial of Ad26.COV2.S vaccine versus placebo. The TCR comes from a person between 18 and 60 years old who received the Ad26.COV2.S COVID-19 vaccine or a placebo. The rearrangement joined TRBV19 to TRBJ1-2, with the D gene too uncertain to name. The nucleotides are TGTGCCAGTAGTATCGCCCGGGAGGGCATCGGCTACACCTTC. This is translated as CASSIAREGIGYTF.